This T cell receptor beta chain was recovered during a study of monozygotic twins with cystic fibrosis. Study-wide points: Age, concordance and disease severity did not associate with shared CDR3 numbers.

The CDR3 sequence is 12 residues long. Trimming left V 3 bases short and J 5 bases short, with 5 bases between. Germline V gives CDR1 SNHLY, CDR2 FYNNEI. As to this clone: The antigen remains undetermined.

TCRdb keeps only in-frame clones here, not all; method: immunoSEQ multiplex PCR. There are 35,000 or so clones in the sample; around 82% occur only once, and around 1.5% lies in the top ten. Sequenced: blood. V usage is TRBV2 and J usage is TRBJ1-5; D not resolved. The sequence was collected from a girl under 10 years old with cystic fibrosis. CDR3 coding DNA: TGTGCCAGCAGTGAGGATGATCAGCCCCAGCATTTT. This encodes CASSEDDQPQHF.